This T cell receptor beta chain was identified in a study of T cells in Graves' hyperthyroidism and ophthalmopathy. About the research overall: Peripheral blood samples were taken at initial diagnosis, prior to any treatment.

Study-level points and caveats: Most thyroid clonotypes with frequency above 0.001 were detected in blood.

Amplification of TCR beta CDR3 regions was performed using RNA transcripts as template. TCR CDR3 underwent first-round RT-PCR with the HTBI primer set. TCRdb re-analysed the multiplex PCR reads in MiXCR, keeping a single row per CDR3 protein. Of approximately 640,000 distinct CDR3 sequences in the sample, about 16% were seen once. Concerning this clonotype itself: The antigen is not known.

In making diagnoses, clinical symptoms, serum thyroxine and TRAb, thyroid ultrasound and orbital computed tomography were all used. The germline V gene has CDR1 SGHTA and CDR2 FQGTGA. V gave up 1 base and J gave up 4 bases, with 10 bases separating them. The CDR3 loop spans 14 amino acids. This receptor was taken from a woman aged 30 to 39 with Graves' hyperthyroidism. The sample taken for sequencing was blood. V gene TRBV7-3 combines with J gene TRBJ1-1; a weak D match, TRBD1 (5 bases). CDR3 DNA sequence: TGTGCCAGCAGCTTAAGCCAGGGAGTCACTGAAGCTTTCTTT. Its protein is CASSLSQGVTEAFF.